Given below is one T cell receptor beta chain in context. The antigen is not known. The data belong to a study of CD8+ T cells in alopecia areata. Study-wide findings and caveats: The study also sequences resident alphabeta T cells of normal skin in scalp samples. Unlike in mice, where it was clearer, TCR sharing across patients was less clear, possibly HLA-related.

V lost 5 bases, J lost 2 bases, and 15 bases lay in between. Germline CDR1 reads GTSNPN; CDR2 reads SVGIG (reference sequence). There are 14 residues in the CDR3. Reverse transcribed after extraction, RNA yielded cDNA as the sequencing template. Method: immunoSEQ multiplex PCR; TCRdb's copy keeps in-frame clones and lacks some. This sample has over 150,000 clones; around 50% occur once, and the top ten carry around 5%. This TCR came from a human donor in good health. The specimen sequenced was CD8+ T cells sorted from blood. V is TRBV30 and J is TRBJ1-2, with a weak D call TRBD1 (6 bases). The CDR3 protein is CAWARPGANYGYTF. The CDR3 nucleotides read TGTGCCTGGGCAAGACCAGGGGCCAACTATGGCTACACCTTC.